Detailed here is one TCR beta chain. This sample was included in a study of cytomegalovirus exposure and HLA in healthy donors. The germline CDR1 and CDR2 sequences are SGDLS and YYNGEE. The CDR3 length is 14 residues. Trimming stripped 4 bases from V and 6 bases from J, with 15 bases between. Vbeta (60) and Jbeta (13) primers were used in the PCR. The repertoire was sequenced with immunoSEQ multiplex PCR; TCRdb's copy has only in-frame clones and lacks some. The table has roughly 120,000 clones, approximately 80% seen once. Sequenced material: PBMCs. This clonotype was sampled from a middle-aged man in good health and CMV-seronegative. The rearrangement links TRBV9 to TRBJ2-3, with TRBD2 as a possible D gene (6 bases). CDR3 region: CASSPRLGGDTQYF. The CDR3 nucleotides are TGTGCCAGCAGCCCACGGCTGGGGGGTGATACGCAGTATTTT.